Listed below are T cell receptor beta chains from one sample, sequenced in a study of T-cell memory formation after mild COVID-19. TCRdb re-derived calls from the 5' RACE reads in MiXCR, one entry per CDR3 protein. This sample carries 280,000 or so distinct CDR3 sequences, 8% to 9% of them seen once, and the ten largest clones take roughly 23%. Specimen: PBMCs or a T cell subset sorted from them (not recorded which). The source is a man aged 18 to 30 who had mild COVID-19 (a few samples of this study predate the infection). Cell type and time point are not known. Each CDR3 is given with its conserved first and last residue. The order of the fields is CDR3 DNA, CDR3 protein, V gene, J gene, D gene, clone size. D genes are given only for firm matches. Some rows mark clone size as missing; the rest say once, few, many or name a class of expanded clone.

CDR3 DNA: TGTGCCAGCAGCTTATTGCCGGGAGGTCAGCCCCAGCATTTT; CDR3 protein: CASSLLPGGQPQHF; V gene: TRBV7-2; J gene: TRBJ1-5; D gene: NA; clone size: few
CDR3 DNA: TGTGCCAGCAGAACTGGGGGCAATGAGCAGTTCTTC; CDR3 protein: CASRTGGNEQFF; V gene: TRBV6-5; J gene: TRBJ2-1; D gene: NA; clone size: many
CDR3 DNA: TGCGCCAGCAGCCAAGAACCTCAGTACGAGCAGTACTTC; CDR3 protein: CASSQEPQYEQYF; V gene: TRBV4-1; J gene: TRBJ2-7; D gene: NA; clone size: few
CDR3 DNA: TGCAGCGTTGCTGGGAGCTACAATGAGCAGTTCTTC; CDR3 protein: CSVAGSYNEQFF; V gene: TRBV29-1; J gene: TRBJ2-1; D gene: NA; clone size: few
CDR3 DNA: TGTGCCAGCAGCTTAGCGGGGGGGAGATACAATGAGCAGTTCTTC; CDR3 protein: CASSLAGGRYNEQFF; V gene: TRBV7-2; J gene: TRBJ2-1; D gene: TRBD2; clone size: many
CDR3 DNA: TGTGCCAGCAGTTTATCGATGGCAGGCTCCTACGAGCAGTACTTC; CDR3 protein: CASSLSMAGSYEQYF; V gene: TRBV27; J gene: TRBJ2-7; D gene: NA; clone size: many
CDR3 DNA: TGTGCCATCAGCCTGGGACAGGGGGTTGCTAACTATGGCTACACCTTC; CDR3 protein: CAISLGQGVANYGYTF; V gene: TRBV10-3; J gene: TRBJ1-2; D gene: TRBD1; clone size: few
CDR3 DNA: TGTGCCAGCAGCCTCTACAGAAGGGAGGGTTTGTCTGGGGCCAACGTCCTGACTTTC; CDR3 protein: CASSLYRREGLSGANVLTF; V gene: TRBV21-1; J gene: TRBJ2-6; D gene: NA; clone size: few
CDR3 DNA: TGTGCCAGCAGCCGCGACAGGGCAGACGATACGCAGTATTTT; CDR3 protein: CASSRDRADDTQYF; V gene: TRBV7-6; J gene: TRBJ2-3; D gene: TRBD1; clone size: few
CDR3 DNA: TGTGCCAGCAGCCCTCGGGGGGGGGCCGGAAAACTGTTTTTT; CDR3 protein: CASSPRGGAGKLFF; V gene: TRBV7-2; J gene: TRBJ1-4; D gene: NA; clone size: many
CDR3 DNA: TGTGCCGTTGCCGGGACATCCTCAGGCGCTGAAGCTTTCTTT; CDR3 protein: CAVAGTSSGAEAFF; V gene: TRBV10-3; J gene: TRBJ1-1; D gene: NA; clone size: many
CDR3 DNA: TGTGCCAGCAGCTTGGTAGTGGAAAAACTGTTTTTT; CDR3 protein: CASSLVVEKLFF; V gene: TRBV5-5; J gene: TRBJ1-4; D gene: NA; clone size: few
CDR3 DNA: TGTGCCAGCAGTTACTCCCAGCGGGTCCGCACAGATACGCAGTATTTT; CDR3 protein: CASSYSQRVRTDTQYF; V gene: TRBV6-6; J gene: TRBJ2-3; D gene: NA; clone size: NA
CDR3 DNA: TGTGCCAGCAGTGACGCCCAAAGCGGCACCCTTCCCAATGGCTACACCTTC; CDR3 protein: CASSDAQSGTLPNGYTF; V gene: TRBV25-1; J gene: TRBJ1-2; D gene: NA; clone size: NA
CDR3 DNA: TGTGCCACTCCCGGGGCGGCGAACACCGGGGAGCTGTTTTTT; CDR3 protein: CATPGAANTGELFF; V gene: TRBV7-9; J gene: TRBJ2-2; D gene: NA; clone size: few
CDR3 DNA: TGCGCCAGCAGCTTGGGGACTAGCGGGGCGCCCGGTACAGATACGCAGTATTTT; CDR3 protein: CASSLGTSGAPGTDTQYF; V gene: TRBV5-1; J gene: TRBJ2-3; D gene: TRBD2; clone size: NA
CDR3 DNA: TGTGCCAGCTATGATGGGCATGGGGGCAACACTGAAGCTTTCTTT; CDR3 protein: CASYDGHGGNTEAFF; V gene: TRBV5-4; J gene: TRBJ1-1; D gene: NA; clone size: few
CDR3 DNA: TGCAGCGTTGAGGGCCTATTTAACGCTGAAGCTTTCTTT; CDR3 protein: CSVEGLFNAEAFF; V gene: TRBV29-1; J gene: TRBJ1-1; D gene: NA; clone size: many
CDR3 DNA: TGCAGCGTCTCAGCGGGGCTGGATACGCAGTATTTT; CDR3 protein: CSVSAGLDTQYF; V gene: TRBV29-1; J gene: TRBJ2-3; D gene: TRBD2; clone size: NA
CDR3 DNA: TGTGCCAGCAGACAACGCAATGAGCAGTTCTTC; CDR3 protein: CASRQRNEQFF; V gene: TRBV6-1; J gene: TRBJ2-1; D gene: NA; clone size: few
CDR3 DNA: TGTGCCGCCGGTAGAAGCTCCTACAATGAGCAGTTCTTC; CDR3 protein: CAAGRSSYNEQFF; V gene: TRBV6-5; J gene: TRBJ2-1; D gene: NA; clone size: few
CDR3 DNA: TGTGCCATCAACCGAGGGCAGCTTACCGGGGAGCTGTTTTTT; CDR3 protein: CAINRGQLTGELFF; V gene: TRBV10-3; J gene: TRBJ2-2; D gene: NA; clone size: few
CDR3 DNA: TGTGCCAGCGGATCGGGGGGGCGAGGGATCACAGATACGCAGTATTTT; CDR3 protein: CASGSGGRGITDTQYF; V gene: TRBV5-4; J gene: TRBJ2-3; D gene: TRBD2; clone size: NA
CDR3 DNA: TGCAGCGCTGGTGCTAGCACAGATACGCAGTATTTT; CDR3 protein: CSAGASTDTQYF; V gene: TRBV29-1; J gene: TRBJ2-3; D gene: NA; clone size: many
CDR3 DNA: TGCGCCAGCAGCAACCGGGACAGGGGCGAAGCTTTCTTT; CDR3 protein: CASSNRDRGEAFF; V gene: TRBV5-1; J gene: TRBJ1-1; D gene: TRBD1; clone size: few
CDR3 DNA: TGTGCCAGCAGGAAGGGGGACAGGTCCTACGAGCAGTACTTC; CDR3 protein: CASRKGDRSYEQYF; V gene: TRBV14; J gene: TRBJ2-7; D gene: TRBD1; clone size: few
CDR3 DNA: TGCGCCAGCAGCCAAGTCTTAGTGAACACTGAAGCTTTCTTT; CDR3 protein: CASSQVLVNTEAFF; V gene: TRBV4-3; J gene: TRBJ1-1; D gene: NA; clone size: few
CDR3 DNA: TGTGCCAGTAGCGAAAGGGCCAGGGGAGCGAACACTGAAGCTTTCTTT; CDR3 protein: CASSERARGANTEAFF; V gene: TRBV19; J gene: TRBJ1-1; D gene: NA; clone size: NA
CDR3 DNA: TGTGCCAGCAGCCACCTGGGCATGAACACTGAAGCTTTCTTT; CDR3 protein: CASSHLGMNTEAFF; V gene: TRBV14; J gene: TRBJ1-1; D gene: NA; clone size: NA
CDR3 DNA: TGTGCCTCCCGGGGAGGGCTTGGGTCAGACAACTACAATGAGCAGTTCTTC; CDR3 protein: CASRGGLGSDNYNEQFF; V gene: TRBV15; J gene: TRBJ2-1; D gene: TRBD2; clone size: NA
CDR3 DNA: TGTGCCAGCAGCTCGGACAGGGCCGGGGATACGCAGTATTTT; CDR3 protein: CASSSDRAGDTQYF; V gene: TRBV5-5; J gene: TRBJ2-3; D gene: TRBD1; clone size: few
CDR3 DNA: TGTGCCAGCAGTTACTCGCCCGGAATGAACACTGAAGCTTTCTTT; CDR3 protein: CASSYSPGMNTEAFF; V gene: TRBV6-2/TRBV6-3; J gene: TRBJ1-1; D gene: NA; clone size: many
CDR3 DNA: TGTGCCAGCAGCCCCCCAACCGCGCATGAGCAGTTCTTC; CDR3 protein: CASSPPTAHEQFF; V gene: TRBV9; J gene: TRBJ2-1; D gene: NA; clone size: NA
CDR3 DNA: TGTGCCAGCAGCAACGTTGGGACGGTGAACACCGGGGAGCTGTTTTTT; CDR3 protein: CASSNVGTVNTGELFF; V gene: TRBV7-9; J gene: TRBJ2-2; D gene: NA; clone size: few
CDR3 DNA: TGCGCCAGCAGCTCACCAGGGACAATTAGGACCCAGTACTTC; CDR3 protein: CASSSPGTIRTQYF; V gene: TRBV4-1; J gene: TRBJ2-5; D gene: NA; clone size: NA
CDR3 DNA: TGTGCCAGCAGTTACACCCAACGGGGGTTCACTGAAGCTTTCTTT; CDR3 protein: CASSYTQRGFTEAFF; V gene: TRBV6-5; J gene: TRBJ1-1; D gene: NA; clone size: NA
CDR3 DNA: TGTGCCATCGCTTGGGGAGGCACAGATACGCAGTATTTT; CDR3 protein: CAIAWGGTDTQYF; V gene: TRBV10-3; J gene: TRBJ2-3; D gene: NA; clone size: NA
CDR3 DNA: TGCGCCAGCAGCTCAGTGGGGGGGCACAACTATGGCTACACCTTC; CDR3 protein: CASSSVGGHNYGYTF; V gene: TRBV5-1; J gene: TRBJ1-2; D gene: NA; clone size: few
CDR3 DNA: TGTGCCAGCAGCTGGGTGTACACCGGGGAGCTGTTTTTT; CDR3 protein: CASSWVYTGELFF; V gene: TRBV28; J gene: TRBJ2-2; D gene: NA; clone size: NA
CDR3 DNA: TGTGCCAGCAGACGACAGGGGGGGAACACTGAAGCTTTCTTT; CDR3 protein: CASRRQGGNTEAFF; V gene: TRBV12-3/TRBV12-4; J gene: TRBJ1-1; D gene: TRBD1; clone size: few
CDR3 DNA: TGTGCCAGCAGCTTGACTAGTCCCCCAACCTACGAGCAGTACTTC; CDR3 protein: CASSLTSPPTYEQYF; V gene: TRBV7-2; J gene: TRBJ2-7; D gene: NA; clone size: few
CDR3 DNA: TGTGCCAGCAGCCTGGTCTGGGGTACGAGAGAGACCCAGTACTTC; CDR3 protein: CASSLVWGTRETQYF; V gene: TRBV14; J gene: TRBJ2-5; D gene: NA; clone size: NA
CDR3 DNA: TGTGCCAGCTCACCCGGGACAGGGGCCGAAAAACTGTTTTTT; CDR3 protein: CASSPGTGAEKLFF; V gene: TRBV18; J gene: TRBJ1-4; D gene: TRBD1; clone size: few
CDR3 DNA: TGTGCCAGCAGCAACAGGGGTGGGGAGACCCAGTACTTC; CDR3 protein: CASSNRGGETQYF; V gene: TRBV12-3/TRBV12-4; J gene: TRBJ2-5; D gene: TRBD1; clone size: many
CDR3 DNA: TGCAGTGCGCCGACAGGGACAGATGGCTACACCTTC; CDR3 protein: CSAPTGTDGYTF; V gene: TRBV20-1; J gene: TRBJ1-2; D gene: TRBD1; clone size: many
CDR3 DNA: TGTGCCAGCAGCGGACTAGCTGGCGGGGAGCTGTTTTTT; CDR3 protein: CASSGLAGGELFF; V gene: TRBV9; J gene: TRBJ2-2; D gene: TRBD2; clone size: few
CDR3 DNA: TGTGCCAGCAGCTTAGATAGCGGGCTTAGGGATGAGCAGTTCTTC; CDR3 protein: CASSLDSGLRDEQFF; V gene: TRBV7-8; J gene: TRBJ2-1; D gene: TRBD2; clone size: NA
CDR3 DNA: TGTGCCAGCAGCTTAAGTAGGGGCCACAATGAGCAGTTCTTC; CDR3 protein: CASSLSRGHNEQFF; V gene: TRBV7-3; J gene: TRBJ2-1; D gene: NA; clone size: few
CDR3 DNA: TGTGCCAGCAGTTTTGCGGGCGAGGGTTACGAGCAGTACTTC; CDR3 protein: CASSFAGEGYEQYF; V gene: TRBV27; J gene: TRBJ2-7; D gene: NA; clone size: few
CDR3 DNA: TGCGCCAGCAGCTTGGATTCAGGGGGGGAGACCCAGTACTTC; CDR3 protein: CASSLDSGGETQYF; V gene: TRBV5-1; J gene: TRBJ2-5; D gene: NA; clone size: many
CDR3 DNA: TGTGCCAGAAGGGCCAGTCTAGCCAAAAACATTCAGTACTTC; CDR3 protein: CARRASLAKNIQYF; V gene: TRBV5-3; J gene: TRBJ2-4; D gene: NA; clone size: NA
CDR3 DNA: TGCAGTGCTAGAGATGAGCGCGGCTTGAACACCGGGGAGCTGTTTTTT; CDR3 protein: CSARDERGLNTGELFF; V gene: TRBV20-1; J gene: TRBJ2-2; D gene: NA; clone size: few
CDR3 DNA: TGCGCCAGCAGCCCGGGACAGCAATATGACACCATATATTTT; CDR3 protein: CASSPGQQYDTIYF; V gene: TRBV4-3; J gene: TRBJ1-3; D gene: TRBD1; clone size: few
CDR3 DNA: TGCGCCAGCAGCGTGGGACTAGCGGGGGGCAACCAAGAGACCCAGTACTTC; CDR3 protein: CASSVGLAGGNQETQYF; V gene: TRBV5-1; J gene: TRBJ2-5; D gene: TRBD2; clone size: NA
CDR3 DNA: TGTGCCAGCAGCCTCCGGGACAGCGGACTCAGGGAGCAGTTCTTC; CDR3 protein: CASSLRDSGLREQFF; V gene: TRBV5-5; J gene: TRBJ2-1; D gene: TRBD1; clone size: NA
CDR3 DNA: TGTGCCAGCACCCGACTAGCGGGGGGGCCTTCTGATACGCAGTATTTT; CDR3 protein: CASTRLAGGPSDTQYF; V gene: TRBV2; J gene: TRBJ2-3; D gene: TRBD2; clone size: NA
CDR3 DNA: TGCGCCAGCAGCCCCCTTGGACCATCGTGGGGAGAGACCCAGTACTTC; CDR3 protein: CASSPLGPSWGETQYF; V gene: TRBV5-1; J gene: TRBJ2-5; D gene: NA; clone size: many
CDR3 DNA: TGTGCCAGCAGTTCGCGGGACAGGGGCACTGAAGCTTTCTTT; CDR3 protein: CASSSRDRGTEAFF; V gene: TRBV12-3/TRBV12-4; J gene: TRBJ1-1; D gene: TRBD1; clone size: many
CDR3 DNA: TGTGCCAGCGCCCGGGCGGCTAATGAAAAACTGTTTTTT; CDR3 protein: CASARAANEKLFF; V gene: TRBV2; J gene: TRBJ1-4; D gene: NA; clone size: NA
CDR3 DNA: TGCGCCAGCAGCCGCGGGACCGACTATGGCTACACCTTC; CDR3 protein: CASSRGTDYGYTF; V gene: TRBV5-1; J gene: TRBJ1-2; D gene: NA; clone size: many